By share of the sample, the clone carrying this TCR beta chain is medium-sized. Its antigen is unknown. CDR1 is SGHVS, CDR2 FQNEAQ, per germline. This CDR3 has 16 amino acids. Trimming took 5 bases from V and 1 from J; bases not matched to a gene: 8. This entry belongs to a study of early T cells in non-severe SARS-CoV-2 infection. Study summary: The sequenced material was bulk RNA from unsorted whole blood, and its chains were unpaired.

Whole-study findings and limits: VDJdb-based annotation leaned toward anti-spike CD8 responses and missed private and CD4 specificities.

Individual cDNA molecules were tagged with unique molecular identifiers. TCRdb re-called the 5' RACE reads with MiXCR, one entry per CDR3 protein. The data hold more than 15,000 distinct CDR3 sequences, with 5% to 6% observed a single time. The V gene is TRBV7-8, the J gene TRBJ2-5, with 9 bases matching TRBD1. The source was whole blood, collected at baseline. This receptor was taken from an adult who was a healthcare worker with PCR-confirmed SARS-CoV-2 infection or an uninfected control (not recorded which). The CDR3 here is CASSPAGQGFQETQYF. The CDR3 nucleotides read TGTGCCAGCAGCCCGGCGGGACAGGGCTTCCAAGAGACCCAGTACTTC.